Below, one TCR beta chain is given with its context. Random hexamers were used to reverse transcribe an amount of about 0.45 to 1 ug RNA. By means of immunoSEQ multiplex PCR, TCR beta CDR3 spanning 54 Vbeta and 13 Jbeta underwent amplification. TCRdb fed the immunoSEQ multiplex PCR reads into MiXCR, producing one record per CDR3 protein. The sample lists 400,000 to 550,000 distinct CDR3 sequences; about 85% were seen once. This sample was included in a study of CD8 T cells in Susac syndrome. Between the trimmed V and J ends, which lost 4 bases and 6 bases, there was a span of 16 bases. The CDR3 is made up of 15 amino acids. Germline assignment: CDR1 SGHVS and CDR2 FQNEAQ. Sequencing targeted TCR beta in blood CD8+ and CD4+ T cells. TEMRA cells were FACS-enriched, and CD8+ and CD4+ T cells were isolated negatively.

This clonotype was sampled from a human donor with multiple sclerosis. The V and J genes are TRBV7-8 and TRBJ1-5; D uncertain. The sequenced material came from CD8+ T cells from PBMCs. The CDR3 loop is CASSSSGASGQPQHF. In nucleotides, the CDR3 is TGTGCCAGCAGCTCCAGTGGAGCCTCGGGTCAGCCCCAGCATTTT.